This T cell receptor (beta chain) comes out of a study of blood T cell repertoires in COVID-19. Study details: Sites across the United States, Italy and Spain contributed samples from acute and convalescent COVID-19.

CDR1 is MNHEY and CDR2 is SVGAGI in the germline V gene. Trimming at V came to 3 bases and at J to 4 bases, leaving 9 bases not matched to a gene. The CDR3 has 15 residues. Clones were read by immunoSEQ multiplex PCR, and TCRdb kept only the in-frame ones, dropping some. The profile covers some 98,000 clones, with 75% to 85% appearing a single time and 19% taken by the ten largest. The sequence came from a human donor in a cohort sampled during active COVID-19. The sample taken for sequencing was peripheral blood. This chain uses TRBV6-5 with TRBJ2-7, with 7 positions matching TRBD2. The DNA of the CDR3 is TGTGCCAGCAGTTATAAGAGGGAGGGCCTATACGAGCAGTACTTC. This translates into CASSYKREGLYEQYF.